This T cell receptor (beta chain) was sequenced for a study of cytomegalovirus exposure and HLA in healthy donors. A multiplex PCR was run with 60 Vbeta primers and 13 Jbeta primers. Produced via immunoSEQ multiplex PCR; TCRdb's table is partial and in-frame only. Here the sample spans some 130,000 clones, over 70% being singletons. This CDR3 spans 14 amino acids. V was cut by 5 bases and J by 6 bases, with 16 bases left in between. CDR1 LGHNA and CDR2 YSLEER come from the germline V gene. Sequenced input: PBMCs. The source of this sequence is a man aged 18 to 30 in good health and CMV-seronegative. The chain joins TRBV4-3 to TRBJ1-1; D remains unclear. CDR3 region: CASSASLVSPEAFF. Written as DNA, the CDR3 is TGCGCCAGCAGCGCATCACTCGTCTCTCCTGAAGCTTTCTTT.